This TCR beta chain comes out of a study of T cell repertoires in cytomegalovirus infection. Findings and caveats of the study: Clonotypes of TCR beta that were HLA-C-restricted and CMV-specific dominated the ex vivo response.

MiXCR, applied by TCRdb to the reads, yields one record per CDR3 protein. This sample yields about 740,000 distinct CDR3 sequences, of which roughly a third are seen a single time; more than 2.5% belongs to the top ten. Germline values: CDR1 SGHTA, CDR2 FQGNSA. Trimming shortened V by 5 bases and J by 5 bases, and 20 bases separated the two germline ends. CDR3 size: 16 residues. This clonotype has a handful of counts. Its antigen is unidentified. This rearrangement joins TRBV7-2 to TRBJ2-3; D possibly corresponds to TRBD2 (5 bases). The source is a human donor in good health (CMV status not recorded). Some clones in this sample may be carry-over from other donors' samples. Sequenced sample: PBMCs. The CDR3 region has the DNA TGTGCCAGCAGCCCGCTTTGGGCGGATACTAGAGATACGCAGTATTTT. Translating gives CASSPLWADTRDTQYF.